Each of the 17 T cell receptor beta chains below was sequenced from the same sample in a study of control samples from healthy donors and cancer patients. Data came from immunoSEQ multiplex PCR; TCRdb stores just in-frame clones and leaves some out. The sample lists approximately 100,000 clones; 90% were seen once. Sequencing input: blood. The receptors stem from a woman between 18 and 29 years old in good health.

The rearrangement joins TRBV5-4 to TRBJ2-7; possibly TRBD2 for D (5 bases). Germline V gene data show CDR1 as SGHNT and CDR2 as YYREEE (reference sequence). V dropped 4 bases and J dropped 3 bases, with 11 bases sitting between them. This CDR3 has 13 amino acids. This CDR3 reads CASSPTGDYEQYF. In DNA form, the CDR3 reads TGTGCCAGCAGCCCGACCGGGGACTACGAGCAGTACTTC.

The CDR3 region has the DNA TGTGCCAGCAGTTACTCATCGGGGGGCTACGAGCAGTACTTC. This translates into CASSYSSGGYEQYF. This chain connects TRBV6-2 or TRBV6-3 to TRBJ2-7, with 7 bases aligning to TRBD2. V shed 0 bases and J 3 bases; nucleotides not matched to a gene: 2. Per the germline V gene, CDR1 is MNHEY and CDR2 is SVGEGT. This CDR3 is 14 amino acids long.

The V gene is TRBV14, the J gene TRBJ1-2, with 8 positions matching TRBD1. V lost 4 bases, J lost 3 bases, and 16 bases stayed unmatched. Looked up from germline, CDR1 is SGHDN and CDR2 is FVKESK. The CDR3 has 18 residues. The CDR3, as DNA: TGTGCCAGCAGCCCCCAGGGGGCAGGGGGCGCGTCATACTATGGCTACACCTTC. This gives the protein CASSPQGAGGASYYGYTF.

The CDR3 loop is CASSLRSTDTQYF. CDR3 in DNA: TGTGCCAGCAGTTTACGCAGCACAGATACGCAGTATTTT. The gene calls are TRBV28 and TRBJ2-3; D unclear. Per the germline V gene, CDR1 is MDHEN and CDR2 is SYDVKM. V lost 2 bases and J lost 0, with 3 bases in between. The CDR3 runs to 13 residues.

CDR3 sequence (DNA): TGTGCCAGCAGTTTAAAGGGAACGGGGGAGCTGTTTTTT. Translated, it gives CASSLKGTGELFF. The V gene is TRBV27, the J gene TRBJ2-2; D not resolved. The germline V gene encodes CDR1 MNHEY and CDR2 SMNVEV (reference sequence). V lost 2 bases and J 8 bases, leaving 9 bases between the germline ends. The CDR3 covers 13 residues.

V gene TRBV18 combines with J gene TRBJ1-3; D gene uncertain. Germline assignment: CDR1 KGHSH and CDR2 LQKENI. The CDR3 has 14 residues. V was clipped by 2 bases and J by 4 bases, with 9 bases between them. The CDR3 sequence is CASSPGRQGNTIYF. DNA of the CDR3: TGTGCCAGCTCACCAGGCAGGCAAGGAAACACCATATATTTT.

The V call is TRBV7-9, the J call TRBJ2-5; no definite D call. V was pared by 1 base and J by 5 bases, with 11 bases between. Germline-derived CDR1 and CDR2 are SEHNR and FQNEAQ (reference sequence). The length of the CDR3 is 14 residues. CDR3: CASSLGIDGETQYF. CDR3 bases: TGTGCCAGCAGCTTAGGGATAGATGGGGAGACCCAGTACTTC.

The rearrangement joins TRBV12-3 or TRBV12-4 to TRBJ1-4; D is undetermined. Between the trimmed V and J ends, which lost 8 bases and 4 bases, there was a span of 5 bases. CDR3 length: 11 amino acids. The CDR3 protein is CASESNEKLFF. CDR3 coding DNA: TGTGCCAGCGAGAGTAATGAAAAACTGTTTTTT.

The genes are TRBV7-2 and TRBJ1-1; no firm D call. This CDR3 contains 12 residues. Trimming took off 8 bases at V and 11 bases at J, with 18 bases between the two ends. Per germline, CDR1 SGHTA and CDR2 FQGNSA. CDR3 DNA: TGTGCCAGCGGGCCAGCTAAAATCGCTGCTTTCTTT. This sequence encodes CASGPAKIAAFF.

V is TRBV7-6 and J is TRBJ1-2, with D possibly being TRBD1 (6 bases). The CDR3 runs 15 residues. With 4 bases removed from V and 2 bases from J, the gap between germline ends came to 14 bases. CDR1 and CDR2 (germline): SGHVS, FNYEAQ. CDR3 in amino acids: CASSSTPGGNYGYTF. CDR3 in DNA: TGTGCCAGCAGCTCTACTCCGGGGGGCAACTATGGCTACACCTTC.

The J gene is TRBJ2-7, the V gene TRBV10-2; 9 positions match TRBD2. The CDR3 totals 16 residues. Trimming at V came to 0 bases and at J to 1 base, leaving 4 bases not matched to a gene. Germline V gene data show CDR1 as WSHSY and CDR2 as SAAADI. As DNA, the CDR3 is TGCGCCAGCAGTGAGTCACCTAGCGGGGTATCCTACGAGCAGTACTTC. This gives the protein CASSESPSGVSYEQYF.

The table lists this clone with a few counts. The chain recombines TRBV3-1 (or the pseudogene TRBV3-2) with TRBJ1-6; 7 nucleotides line up with TRBD1. Germline loops: CDR1 LGHDT, CDR2 YNNKEL (reference sequence). There are 15 residues in the CDR3. The junction had 7 bases not matched to a gene; V was cut back by 4 bases and J by 7 bases. Here the CDR3 DNA reads TGTGCCAGCAGCCCCCGGGACAGAGGAAATTCACCCCTCCACTTT. It codes for CASSPRDRGNSPLHF.

The chain uses TRBV6-6 and TRBJ1-1; TRBD1 aligns across 8 bases. This CDR3 has 16 residues. Trimming took 5 bases from V and 1 from J; bases not matched to a gene: 9. Germline V gene data show CDR1 as MNHNY and CDR2 as SVGAGI (reference sequence). CDR3 sequence reads: CASSRGIGQGNTEAFF. CDR3 nucleotide sequence: TGTGCCAGCAGTCGAGGAATAGGACAGGGGAACACTGAAGCTTTCTTT.

The chain uses TRBV24-1 and TRBJ1-2; the D is unclear. The CDR3 runs to 12 residues. The V and J ends lost 5 bases and 1 base respectively, with 4 bases between them. Per the germline V gene, CDR1 is KGHDR and CDR2 is SFDVKD. CDR3 DNA sequence: TGTGCCACCAGTGCAGTTAACTATGGCTACACCTTC. It is translated as CATSAVNYGYTF.

DNA of the CDR3: TGTGCCAGCAGCCCACAGGGAACTGGGGCCAACGTCCTGACTTTC. It translates to CASSPQGTGANVLTF. J is TRBJ2-6 and V is TRBV7-2; perhaps TRBD1 as D (6 bases). CDR1 is SGHTA and CDR2 is FQGNSA in the germline V gene. This CDR3 region has 15 residues. Trimming shortened V by 5 bases and J by 2 bases, and 10 bases separated the two germline ends.

The CDR3 region has the DNA TGTGCCACCAAGTCAGAATACAATGAGCAGTTCTTC. Protein: CATKSEYNEQFF. The rearrangement joins TRBV24-1 to TRBJ2-1, with no clear D. V was cut by 8 bases and J by 4 bases, with 8 bases left in between. Germline V gives CDR1 KGHDR, CDR2 SFDVKD. The length of the CDR3 is 12 residues.

This clone was seen only once. The identical CDR3 is also encoded by other nucleotide sequences in the sample. This chain joins TRBV5-4 and TRBJ2-7, with 9 positions matching TRBD1. Germline V lookup: CDR1 SGHNT, CDR2 YYREEE (reference sequence). This CDR3 has 14 amino acids. J was trimmed by 3 bases and V by 4 bases; bases with no gene match: 5. CDR3 loop: CASSPGTGNYEQYF. For the CDR3, the DNA is TGTGCCAGCAGCCCCGGGACAGGGAACTACGAGCAGTACTTC.